The rows below give T cell receptor beta chains drawn from one sample of a study of CD8 T cells in Susac syndrome. In TCRdb, the immunoSEQ multiplex PCR reads were re-called with MiXCR into one record per CDR3 protein. Of about 22,000 distinct CDR3 sequences in the sample, 85% to 95% are singletons; the top ten hold approximately 0.25%. Sequenced: CD8+ T cells from PBMCs. The receptors were gathered from a human donor in good health. Each CDR3 is given without its conserved first and last residue. Fields, in order: J gene, D gene, V gene, CDR3 protein. The D gene is left open where the match is weak.

j_gene: TRBJ2-4; d_gene: .; v_gene: TRBV4-2; CDR3aa: ASSQESGLAKNIQY
j_gene: TRBJ2-1; d_gene: TRBD2; v_gene: TRBV5-1; CDR3aa: ASSPWASGDYEQF
j_gene: TRBJ2-1; d_gene: .; v_gene: TRBV5-6; CDR3aa: ASSWGAYLNEQF
j_gene: TRBJ2-7; d_gene: .; v_gene: TRBV3-1; CDR3aa: ASSQYRDGYEQY
j_gene: TRBJ1-4; d_gene: .; v_gene: TRBV25-1; CDR3aa: ASAAEKLF
j_gene: TRBJ2-1; d_gene: .; v_gene: TRBV5-6; CDR3aa: ASSPGSGDEQF
j_gene: TRBJ1-5; d_gene: .; v_gene: TRBV7-8; CDR3aa: ASSSHLGGQPQH
j_gene: TRBJ1-2; d_gene: TRBD1; v_gene: TRBV29-1; CDR3aa: SVAGTATNYGYT
j_gene: TRBJ1-3; d_gene: .; v_gene: TRBV6-7; CDR3aa: ASSYPDWYSGNTIY
j_gene: TRBJ2-7; d_gene: .; v_gene: TRBV27; CDR3aa: ASSFPGREQY
j_gene: TRBJ2-5; d_gene: .; v_gene: TRBV7-2; CDR3aa: ASSFNPQAETQY